These 25 T cell receptor beta chains were sequenced from one sample in a study of graft-versus-host responses after intestinal transplantation. Assay: immunoSEQ multiplex PCR; the TCRdb copy retains only in-frame clones and omits some. Among approximately 90,000 clones listed, around 90% were seen once. Antigen specificity for these receptors is unknown. This material consisted of unstimulated CD8+ T cells sorted from spleen or lymph node cells, taken before transplant. These TCRs come from a human donor who was the organ donor for an intestinal transplant.

The rearrangement uses TRBV10-3 and TRBJ1-2; D perhaps matches TRBD1 (5 bases). The V end lost 4 bases, the J end lost 3 bases, and 15 bases lay between the germline ends. Germline CDR1 is ENHRY and CDR2 is SYGVKD. This CDR3 has 15 residues. In nucleotides, the CDR3 is TGTGCCATCAGTGGACCCCAGGGTGTTGACTATGGCTACACCTTC. It yields the protein CAISGPQGVDYGYTF.

This chain joins TRBV7-3 and TRBJ2-1, with 7 positions matching TRBD2. This CDR3 comprises 15 residues. Germline V gene sequence: CDR1 SGHTA, CDR2 FQGTGA. Losses at the gene ends were 2 bases for V and 5 bases for J; bases not matched to a gene: 6. The CDR3 sequence is CASSLGLAADNEQFF. The CDR3 nucleotides are TGTGCCAGCAGCTTAGGTCTAGCGGCCGACAATGAGCAGTTCTTC.

The J gene is TRBJ1-2, the V gene TRBV7-6; TRBD1 matches at 11 bases. V was pared by 3 bases and J by 8 bases, with 8 bases of the junction left unmatched. Germline V gene sequence: CDR1 SGHVS, CDR2 FNYEAQ. The CDR3 is 15 amino acids. The CDR3 bases are TGTGCCAGCAGCTTCGGACAGGGGGCGGTCGGCGGCTACACCTTC. This codes for CASSFGQGAVGGYTF.

The chain is built from TRBV4-2 and TRBJ1-2, with TRBD1 as a possible D gene (5 bases). The CDR3 contains 14 residues. V was cut by 7 bases and J by 6 bases, with 18 bases left in between. Germline CDR1 and CDR2: LGHNA and YNFKEQ. The CDR3 here is CASNTLGGTDGYTF. Here the CDR3 DNA reads TGTGCCAGCAACACCCTGGGGGGTACGGATGGCTACACCTTC.

This CDR3 reads CASSSGTGGYEQYF. The CDR3 nucleotides read TGTGCCAGCAGCTCCGGGACAGGGGGCTACGAGCAGTACTTC. The chain combines TRBV9 with TRBJ2-7; 11 bases align to TRBD1. Trimming at V came to 4 bases and at J to 3 bases, leaving 3 bases not matched to a gene. Germline values: CDR1 SGDLS, CDR2 YYNGEE. This CDR3 comprises 14 residues. Drawing the rest from reference TRBV9 and TRBJ2-7, the complete variable domain is DSGVTQTPKHLITATGQRVTLRCSPRSGDLSVYWYQQSLDQGLQFLIQYYNGEERAKGNILERFSAQQFPDLHSELNLSSLELGDSALYFCASSSGTGGYEQYFGPGTRLTVT.

V gene TRBV9 combines with J gene TRBJ1-1; 7 nucleotides align to TRBD1. V shed 3 bases and J 0 bases; nucleotides not matched to a gene: 14. Germline V lookup: CDR1 SGDLS, CDR2 YYNGEE. The CDR3 is made up of 18 amino acids. The CDR3: CASSAILGTETLNTEAFF. The CDR3 DNA is TGTGCCAGCAGCGCAATCCTGGGGACAGAGACCCTGAACACTGAAGCTTTCTTT.

The chain is built from TRBV23-1 and TRBJ2-4; 9 bases line up with TRBD1. TRBV23-1 is sorted into the ORF group, with uncertain function. Germline trimming cut 2 bases from V and 1 base from J; bases unmatched to any gene: 6. The CDR3 runs 17 residues. The DNA for the CDR3 is TGCGCCAGCAGTCAACCAAACAGGGGGCAGGCCAAAAACATTCAGTACTTC. Protein product: CASSQPNRGQAKNIQYF.

The chain carries TRBV2 and TRBJ2-1; 13 bases are a match to TRBD2. The germline V gene encodes CDR1 SNHLY and CDR2 FYNNEI. This CDR3 is 18 amino acids long. Unmatched junction bases numbered 19, after V lost 10 bases and J lost 7 bases. CDR3 sequence (DNA): TGTGCCACCCGAGGACTAGCGGGGGACCGGGGGTTGCGAAATGAGCAGTTCTTC. Residues: CATRGLAGDRGLRNEQFF.

Only one count was recorded for this clone. The rearrangement joins TRBV28 to TRBJ1-2; no reliable D call. Trimming took 1 base from V and 7 from J, leaving 10 bases between them. This CDR3 has 13 amino acids. Germline V lookup: CDR1 MDHEN, CDR2 SYDVKM. The CDR3 sequence is CASSLSPTPGYTF. The CDR3 region has the DNA TGTGCCAGCAGTTTATCCCCGACACCTGGCTACACCTTC.

The rearrangement joins TRBV27 to TRBJ1-6; 8 positions agree with TRBD1. Germline CDR1 is MNHEY and CDR2 is SMNVEV (reference sequence). This CDR3 region has 16 residues. V trimming: 4 bases; J trimming: 8 bases; junction bases outside the gene matches: 10. CDR3 loop: CASSSDRVEQDSPLHF. CDR3 nucleotide sequence: TGTGCCAGCAGTTCGGACAGGGTGGAGCAGGATTCACCCCTCCACTTT.

This clone was observed once. The rearrangement joins TRBV7-6 to TRBJ2-3, with a possible D match to TRBD1 (5 bases). V dropped 1 base and J dropped 6 bases, with 17 bases sitting between them. Germline CDR1 is SGHVS and CDR2 is FNYEAQ. This CDR3 contains 16 residues. In DNA form, the CDR3 reads TGTGCCAGCAGCTTAGATTGGAGAGTACAGGCGGATACGCAGTATTTT. Translating gives CASSLDWRVQADTQYF.

This chain connects TRBV5-6 to TRBJ1-3, with D hard to call. This CDR3 is 15 amino acids long. V was pared by 2 bases and J by 0 bases, with 9 bases between. The germline CDR1 and CDR2 sequences are SGHDT and YYEEEE. CDR3 DNA sequence: TGTGCCAGCAGCTTCCTTAGGAGCTCTGGAAACACCATATATTTT. Protein: CASSFLRSSGNTIYF. The complete variable domain, with remaining parts taken from reference TRBV5-6 and TRBJ1-3, reads DAGVTQSPTHLIKTRGQQVTLRCSPKSGHDTVSWYQQALGQGPQFIFQYYEEEERQRGNFPDRFSGHQFPNYSSELNVNALLLGDSALYLCASSFLRSSGNTIYFGEGSWLTVV.

The chain combines TRBV5-6 with TRBJ1-2; TRBD1 matches at 8 bases. Germline V CDR1 and CDR2: SGHDT, YYEEEE. With V trimmed by 4 bases and J by 7 bases, 6 bases remained unmatched. The CDR3 sequence is 13 residues long. The CDR3 region is CASSRPTGVGYTF. In nucleotides, the CDR3 is TGTGCCAGCAGCCGACCGACAGGGGTTGGCTACACCTTC.

V gene TRBV29-1 combines with J gene TRBJ1-2, with a tentative D call TRBD1 (6 bases). Deletions cut 4 bases from V and 4 bases from J, with 19 bases between. CDR1 and CDR2 (germline): SQVTM, ANQGSEA. The CDR3 has 15 residues. The DNA for the CDR3 is TGCAGCGTTGCAGGGGCCGGGACCGCGACCTATGGCTACACCTTC. This translates into CSVAGAGTATYGYTF.

This clone has a single count. The chain has TRBV4-3 and TRBJ2-3; 9 nucleotides align to TRBD2. The CDR3 loop spans 17 amino acids. Per germline, CDR1 LGHNA and CDR2 YSLEER. The V segment lost 1 base and the J segment 2 bases; nucleotides outside the gene matches: 7. The CDR3: CASSQVARGGYTDTQYF. The CDR3 DNA reads as TGCGCCAGCAGCCAAGTTGCGCGGGGGGGATACACAGATACGCAGTATTTT.

The chain is built from TRBV7-8 and TRBJ1-6; D call uncertain. Trimming pared 3 bases from V and 0 bases from J, leaving 24 bases between. Germline V CDR1 and CDR2: SGHVS, FQNEAQ. This CDR3 contains 21 residues. This CDR3 reads CASSLHRGNFGISSYNSPLHF. For the CDR3, the DNA is TGTGCCAGCAGCTTGCATCGGGGAAATTTTGGGATTAGCTCCTATAATTCACCCCTCCACTTT.

The chain combines TRBV11-2 with TRBJ2-7; 9 positions match TRBD1. The CDR3 totals 13 residues. Germline CDR1 is SGHAT and CDR2 is FQNNGV. Trimming removed 8 bases from V and 6 bases from J; junction bases left unmatched: 8. CDR3 coding DNA: TGTGCCAGCGGTTGGACAGGGGTGGCCGAGCAGTACTTC. Its translation is CASGWTGVAEQYF.

This chain links TRBV9 with TRBJ1-3, with 7 bases that match TRBD1. This CDR3 has 15 amino acids. Germline CDR1 reads SGDLS; CDR2 reads YYNGEE. Trimming at V came to 4 bases and at J to 0 bases, leaving 4 bases not matched to a gene. Here the CDR3 DNA reads TGTGCCAGCAGCCGGGGACAGTACTCTGGAAACACCATATATTTT. The encoded protein is CASSRGQYSGNTIYF.

This clone was counted once. The chain links TRBV15 to TRBJ2-7; a weak D match, TRBD1 (5 bases). Per germline, CDR1 LNHNV and CDR2 YYDKDF (reference sequence). The V gene lost 4 bases and the J gene lost 0 bases, with 10 bases spanning the gap. The CDR3 is 14 amino acids. The CDR3 sequence is CATSTPDISYEQYF. CDR3 in DNA: TGTGCCACCAGCACCCCGGACATCTCCTACGAGCAGTACTTC.

Here the CDR3 reads CASSLGGQGAYNEQFF. In DNA form, the CDR3 reads TGTGCCAGCAGCTTGGGGGGACAGGGGGCCTACAATGAGCAGTTCTTC. The chain couples TRBV7-9 to TRBJ2-1; TRBD1 matches 11 bases. The CDR3 has 16 residues. V gave up 3 bases and J gave up 2 bases; unmatched junction bases: 3. Germline loops: CDR1 SEHNR, CDR2 FQNEAQ (reference sequence).

J is TRBJ1-4 and V is TRBV4-1; unclear D gene. Per germline, CDR1 MGHRA and CDR2 YSYEKL. Between the trimmed V and J ends, which lost 3 bases and 6 bases, there was a span of 5 bases. The CDR3 loop spans 12 amino acids. The CDR3 loop is CASSQSHEKLFF. Written as DNA, the CDR3 is TGCGCCAGCAGCCAGAGCCATGAAAAACTGTTTTTT.

This clone has only one observation. The genes are TRBV13 and TRBJ2-3, with 7 bases matching TRBD2. Germline CDR1 and CDR2: PRHDT and FYEKMQ (reference sequence). The CDR3 has 14 amino acids. Trimming cost V 4 bases and J 1 base; bases outside gene matches: 2. Here the CDR3 reads CASSSREGTDTQYF. The CDR3 bases are TGTGCCAGCAGCTCCCGGGAGGGCACAGATACGCAGTATTTT.

For the CDR3, the DNA is TGCGCCAGCAGCCCCGGGACAGGAGAAAACTATGGCTACACCTTC. This codes for CASSPGTGENYGYTF. The genes are TRBV4-3 and TRBJ1-2; TRBD1 matches at 8 bases. Germline CDR1 and CDR2: LGHNA and YSLEER. Trimming cost V 4 bases and J 2 bases; bases outside gene matches: 6. The CDR3 spans 15 residues.

This chain links TRBV5-1 with TRBJ1-5; D is perhaps TRBD1 (6 bases). V lost 4 bases and J 5 bases, leaving 13 bases between the germline ends. The CDR3 loop spans 14 amino acids. The germline V gene encodes CDR1 SGHRS and CDR2 YFSETQ. The CDR3 DNA follows: TGCGCCAGCAGCCCCACAGGGCTGGATCAGCCCCAGCATTTT. This codes for CASSPTGLDQPQHF.

This clone was detected only once. The J gene is TRBJ2-3, the V gene TRBV27; 8 nucleotides align to TRBD1. Germline V gene sequence: CDR1 MNHEY, CDR2 SMNVEV (reference sequence). The CDR3 extends over 15 amino acids. V dropped 3 bases and J dropped 0; count of bases not matched to a gene: 2. This CDR3 is CASSFQGASTDTQYF. DNA of the CDR3: TGTGCCAGCAGTTTTCAGGGGGCGAGCACAGATACGCAGTATTTT.